Presented here are 10 T cell receptor beta chains from one specimen sequenced in a study of regulatory T cells in long-lasting Graves disease. The time point denotes: newly diagnosed GD, antithyroid drugs for less than 3 months. PBMC RNA served as the TCR library source. Relying on iRepertoire HTBI primers and Arm-PCR of CDR3 regions, the team built TCR beta libraries. TCRdb independently ran MiXCR on the multiplex PCR reads; one entry per CDR3 protein. The top ten hold more than 15% of the sample, which has hundreds of thousands of distinct CDR3 sequences, about 15% seen once. These same data were also listed under a study on T cells in Graves' hyperthyroidism and ophthalmopathy.

The sample was peripheral blood mononuclear cells (PBMCs), taken at new diagnosis, from a patient treated with antithyroid drugs. These TCRs come from a woman aged 25 to 39 with Graves disease.

Many counts were recorded for this clonotype. The rearrangement uses TRBV7-9 and TRBJ2-7; TRBD2 is a possible D gene (5 bases). Germline V CDR1 and CDR2: SEHNR, FQNEAQ (reference sequence). V shed 4 bases and J shed 6 bases, with 16 bases lying between them. This CDR3 has 14 amino acids. The CDR3, as DNA: TGTGCCAGCAGCTCTTGGACTGGCCTCGGCGAGCAGTACTTC. Translated: CASSSWTGLGEQYF.

This clonotype occurred many times. The CDR3 DNA sequence: TGTGCCAGCAGCTTAGCACTAGCTGTGAGCAATGAGCAGTTCTTC. Protein sequence: CASSLALAVSNEQFF. V usage is TRBV7-9 and J usage is TRBJ2-1, with a weak D call TRBD2 (6 bases). This CDR3 region has 15 residues. V was shortened by 0 bases and J by 6 bases, with 12 bases between the two germline ends. Germline V gives CDR1 SEHNR, CDR2 FQNEAQ (reference sequence).

In its sample, this clonotype was seen a few times. CDR3 in DNA: TGTGCCAGCACCGAGGGACAGGCCTATGGCTACACCTTC. Amino acids: CASTEGQAYGYTF. The chain has TRBV6-1 and TRBJ1-2, with TRBD1 matching over 8 bases. The J segment lost 4 bases and the V segment lost 7 bases, leaving 5 bases of the junction unmatched. This CDR3 comprises 13 residues. CDR1 and CDR2 from the germline V gene are MNHNS and SASEGT.

This clonotype was observed at least ten times. This chain connects TRBV10-3 to TRBJ1-5; D possibly corresponds to TRBD1 (5 bases). V shed 3 bases and J shed 3 bases, with 12 bases lying between them. The germline V gene has CDR1 ENHRY and CDR2 SYGVKD. CDR3 size: 15 residues. The CDR3 DNA reads TGTGCCATCAGTGAAGGATGGGGCTTCAATCAGCCCCAGCATTTT. Protein: CAISEGWGFNQPQHF.

This clonotype appeared a few times. A much larger clone sits a single nucleotide away, making a read error possible. The chain is built from TRBV10-3 and TRBJ1-5; D uncertain. Germline CDR1 ENHRY, CDR2 SYGVKD. V shed 1 base and J shed 1 base, with 11 bases lying between them. CDR3 length: 16 residues. The CDR3 bases are TGTGCCATCAGTGAGTGGGGTCAGAGCAGCAATCAGCCCCAGCATTTT. Translated: CAISEWGQSSNQPQHF.

This clonotype was seen repeatedly, ten times or more. This rearrangement joins TRBV20-1 to TRBJ2-3; 10 bases map to TRBD2. Trimming removed 3 bases from V and 3 bases from J; junction bases left unmatched: 3. The CDR3 runs to 14 residues. Germline CDR1 DFQATT, CDR2 SNEGSKA (reference sequence). The CDR3: CSASKREGTDTQYF. The CDR3 DNA is TGCAGTGCTAGTAAGCGGGAGGGTACAGATACGCAGTATTTT.

This clonotype was seen only a few times. V and J are TRBV7-9 and TRBJ2-3, with TRBD1 as a possible D gene (5 bases). The CDR3 is 15 residues long. Germline values: CDR1 SEHNR, CDR2 FQNEAQ (reference sequence). The V and J ends lost 2 bases and 1 base respectively, with 10 bases between them. CDR3 bases: TGTGCCAGCAGCTTAATCAAGACAGGCACAGATACGCAGTATTTT. Translation gives CASSLIKTGTDTQYF.

On this clonotype itself: The missing conserved phenylalanine or tryptophan at the end of this CDR3 makes a read error likely. The DNA is omitted, as the CDR3 cannot be located on it reliably, and the CDR3 follows TCRdb's listing. The chain combines TRBV7-9 with TRBJ2-7; TRBD1, the D gene given by the table, was not confirmed from the DNA. Germline loops: CDR1 SEHNR, CDR2 FQNEAQ (reference sequence). The CDR3 length equals 15 residues, ends included. The CDR3 loop reads CASSKMGQASYEQHP.

As DNA, the CDR3 is TGCAGTGCAAGGACTAGCGGAGCCACCGGGGAGCTGTTTTTT. Translated, it gives CSARTSGATGELFF. The chain couples TRBV20-1 to TRBJ2-2; 10 bases map to TRBD2. The CDR3 runs to 14 residues. With V trimmed by 6 bases and J by 4 bases, 5 bases remained unmatched. In germline, CDR1 is DFQATT, CDR2 SNEGSKA (reference sequence).

This clonotype has just a few counts. The V and J genes are TRBV5-5 and TRBJ1-1; 7 bases match TRBD1. The V gene end was trimmed by 4 bases and the J gene end by 4 bases; junction bases not matched to a gene: 10. The germline V gene encodes CDR1 SGHKS and CDR2 YYEKEE (reference sequence). This CDR3 spans 15 amino acids. The CDR3 sequence: CASSLTGEGATEAFF. In DNA, the CDR3 is TGTGCCAGCAGCCTTACAGGGGAAGGGGCCACTGAAGCTTTCTTT.